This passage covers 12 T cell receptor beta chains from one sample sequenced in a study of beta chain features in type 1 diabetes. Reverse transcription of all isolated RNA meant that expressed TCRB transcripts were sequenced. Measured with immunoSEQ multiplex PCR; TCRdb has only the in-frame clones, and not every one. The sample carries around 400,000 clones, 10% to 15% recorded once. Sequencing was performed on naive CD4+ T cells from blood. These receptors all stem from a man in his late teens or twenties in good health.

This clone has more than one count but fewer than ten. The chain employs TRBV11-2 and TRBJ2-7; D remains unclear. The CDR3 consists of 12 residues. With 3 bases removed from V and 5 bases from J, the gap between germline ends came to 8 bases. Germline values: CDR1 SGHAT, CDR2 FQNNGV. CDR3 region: CASSFGGHEQYF. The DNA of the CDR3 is TGTGCCAGCAGCTTTGGCGGTCACGAGCAGTACTTC. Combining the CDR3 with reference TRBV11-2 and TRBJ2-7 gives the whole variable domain EAGVAQSPRYKIIEKRQSVAFWCNPISGHATLYWYQQILGQGPKLLIQFQNNGVVDDSQLPKDRFSAERLKGVDSTLKIQPAKLEDSAVYLCASSFGGHEQYFGPGTRLTVT.

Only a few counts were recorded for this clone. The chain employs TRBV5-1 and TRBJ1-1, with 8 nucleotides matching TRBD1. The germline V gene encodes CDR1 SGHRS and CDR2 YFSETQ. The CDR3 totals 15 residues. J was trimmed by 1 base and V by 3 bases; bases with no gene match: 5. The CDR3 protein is CASSYEQGGNTEAFF. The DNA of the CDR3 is TGCGCCAGCAGCTATGAACAGGGGGGGAACACTGAAGCTTTCTTT.

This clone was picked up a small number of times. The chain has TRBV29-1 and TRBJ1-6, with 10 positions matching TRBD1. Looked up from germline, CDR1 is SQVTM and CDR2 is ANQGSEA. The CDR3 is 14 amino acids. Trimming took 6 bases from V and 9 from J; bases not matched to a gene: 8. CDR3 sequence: CSVDGGQGTSPLHF. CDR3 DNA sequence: TGCAGCGTCGACGGGGGACAGGGGACTTCACCCCTCCACTTT.

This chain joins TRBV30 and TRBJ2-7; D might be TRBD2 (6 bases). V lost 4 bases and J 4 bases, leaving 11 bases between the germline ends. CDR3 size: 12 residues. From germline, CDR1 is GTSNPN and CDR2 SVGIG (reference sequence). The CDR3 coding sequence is TGTGCCTGGACCGTACGGGGGTACGAGCAGTACTTC. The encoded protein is CAWTVRGYEQYF.

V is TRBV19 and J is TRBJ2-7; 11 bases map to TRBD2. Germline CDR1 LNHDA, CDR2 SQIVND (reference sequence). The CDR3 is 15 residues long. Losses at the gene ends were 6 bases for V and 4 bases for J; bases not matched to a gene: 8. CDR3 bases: TGTGCCAGTAGCTTAACCGGGACTAGCGGATACGAGCAGTACTTC. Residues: CASSLTGTSGYEQYF.

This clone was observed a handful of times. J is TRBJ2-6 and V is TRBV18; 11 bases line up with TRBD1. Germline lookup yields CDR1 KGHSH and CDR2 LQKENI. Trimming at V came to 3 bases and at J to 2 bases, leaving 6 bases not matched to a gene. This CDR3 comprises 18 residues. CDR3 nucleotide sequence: TGTGCCAGCTCACCCCGGACAGGGGGCGAAGCTGGGGCCAACGTCCTGACTTTC. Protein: CASSPRTGGEAGANVLTF. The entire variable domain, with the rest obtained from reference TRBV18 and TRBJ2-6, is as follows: NAGVMQNPRHLVRRRGQEARLRCSPMKGHSHVYWYRQLPEEGLKFMVYLQKENIIDESGMPKERFSAEFPKEGPSILRIQQVVRGDSAAYFCASSPRTGGEAGANVLTFGAGSRLTVL.

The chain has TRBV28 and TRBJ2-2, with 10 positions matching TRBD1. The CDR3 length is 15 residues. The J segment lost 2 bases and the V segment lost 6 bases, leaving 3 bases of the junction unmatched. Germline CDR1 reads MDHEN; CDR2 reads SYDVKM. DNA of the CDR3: TGTGCCAGCAGGGGACAGGGGCGAAACACCGGGGAGCTGTTTTTT. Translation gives CASRGQGRNTGELFF. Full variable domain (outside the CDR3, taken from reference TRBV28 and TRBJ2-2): DVKVTQSSRYLVKRTGEKVFLECVQDMDHENMFWYRQDPGLGLRLIYFSYDVKMKEKGDIPEGYSVSREKKERFSLILESASTNQTSMYLCASRGQGRNTGELFFGEGSRLTVL.

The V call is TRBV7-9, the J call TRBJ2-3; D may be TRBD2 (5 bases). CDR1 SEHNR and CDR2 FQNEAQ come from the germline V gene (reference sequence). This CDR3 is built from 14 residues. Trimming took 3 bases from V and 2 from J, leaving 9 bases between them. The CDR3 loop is CASSFGGVTDTQYF. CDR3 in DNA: TGTGCCAGCAGCTTTGGAGGAGTCACAGATACGCAGTATTTT.

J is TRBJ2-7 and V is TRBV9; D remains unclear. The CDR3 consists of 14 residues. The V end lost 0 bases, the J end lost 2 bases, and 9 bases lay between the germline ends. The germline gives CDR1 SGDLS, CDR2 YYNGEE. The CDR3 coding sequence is TGTGCCAGCAGCGTAGGTCAGGTTACCTACGAGCAGTACTTC. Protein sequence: CASSVGQVTYEQYF.

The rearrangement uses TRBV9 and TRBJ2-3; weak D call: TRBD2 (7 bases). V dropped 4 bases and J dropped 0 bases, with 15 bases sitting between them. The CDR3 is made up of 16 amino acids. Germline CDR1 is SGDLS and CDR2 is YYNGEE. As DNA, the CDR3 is TGTGCCAGCAGCCCCCCGGGGGGCTTAAGCACAGATACGCAGTATTTT. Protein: CASSPPGGLSTDTQYF.

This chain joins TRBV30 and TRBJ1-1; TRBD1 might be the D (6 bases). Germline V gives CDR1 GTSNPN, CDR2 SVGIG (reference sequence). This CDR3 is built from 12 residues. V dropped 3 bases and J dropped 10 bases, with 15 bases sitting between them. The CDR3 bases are TGTGCCTGGAGGGATCGGAGGGGGGGAGCTTTCTTT. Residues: CAWRDRRGGAFF.

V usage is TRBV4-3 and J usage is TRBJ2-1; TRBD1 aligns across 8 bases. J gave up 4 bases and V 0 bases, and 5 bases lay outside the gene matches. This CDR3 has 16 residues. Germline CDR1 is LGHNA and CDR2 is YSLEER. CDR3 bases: TGCGCCAGCAGCCAAGATCGACAGGGGTTATACAATGAGCAGTTCTTC. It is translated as CASSQDRQGLYNEQFF.